Presented here are 17 T cell receptor beta chains from one specimen sequenced in a study of blood T cell repertoires in COVID-19. The method was immunoSEQ multiplex PCR; TCRdb's version includes in-frame clones alone and lacks a portion of them. The sample carries 15,000 to 20,000 clones, 91% recorded once. Specimen: peripheral blood. Every receptor here comes from a human donor in a cohort sampled during active COVID-19.

J is TRBJ1-3 and V is TRBV15, with D uncertain. Trimming pared 0 bases from V and 0 bases from J, leaving 12 bases between. Germline CDR1 reads LNHNV; CDR2 reads YYDKDF (reference sequence). The CDR3 is made up of 17 amino acids. CDR3 protein: CATSRDGGYSSGNTIYF. As DNA, the CDR3 is TGTGCCACCAGCAGAGATGGAGGTTACAGCTCTGGAAACACCATATATTTT.

CDR3 coding DNA: TGTGCCAGCAGCCGGGACAGAAATTCACCCCTCCACTTT. This codes for CASSRDRNSPLHF. V is TRBV2 and J is TRBJ1-6; 7 nucleotides line up with TRBD1. V was clipped by 6 bases and J by 7 bases; unmatched bases: 3. The CDR3 runs to 13 residues. CDR1 is SNHLY, CDR2 FYNNEI, per germline.

V gene TRBV6-1 combines with J gene TRBJ2-5, with 12 bases lining up with TRBD2. With 0 bases clipped from V and 4 bases from J, the junction kept 9 bases outside the gene matches. The CDR3 sequence is 18 residues long. Germline CDR1 reads MNHNS; CDR2 reads SASEGT. As DNA, the CDR3 is TGTGCCAGCAGTGAAGCACCACTAGCGGGGGGTCGAGGAGAGACCCAGTACTTC. Its translation: CASSEAPLAGGRGETQYF.

The chain carries TRBV4-2 and TRBJ2-5, with 12 bases matching TRBD2. CDR3 length: 17 amino acids. Trimming cost V 1 base and J 3 bases; bases outside gene matches: 6. Germline lookup yields CDR1 LGHNA and CDR2 YNFKEQ. CDR3 sequence reads: CASSQGTLAGGKETQYF. CDR3 sequence (DNA): TGTGCCAGCAGCCAAGGTACCCTAGCGGGGGGGAAAGAGACCCAGTACTTC.

The chain is built from TRBV29-1 and TRBJ1-2, with 7 bases that match TRBD1. This CDR3 is built from 13 residues. With 7 bases clipped from V and 4 bases from J, the junction kept 9 bases outside the gene matches. Germline lookup yields CDR1 SQVTM and CDR2 ANQGSEA. The CDR3 DNA reads as TGCAGCGCCAGAACAGGGGCGCTCTATGGCTACACCTTC. Encoded protein: CSARTGALYGYTF.

The chain is built from TRBV2 and TRBJ1-3; D not resolved. CDR3 length equals 14 residues. V was pared by 2 bases and J by 4 bases, with 9 bases between. Germline CDR1 is SNHLY and CDR2 is FYNNEI. The CDR3 region is CASSERSRGNTIYF. The CDR3 DNA reads as TGTGCCAGCAGTGAAAGATCTAGGGGAAACACCATATATTTT. Full variable domain (rest looked up from reference TRBV2 and TRBJ1-3): EPEVTQTPSHQVTQMGQEVILRCVPISNHLYFYWYRQILGQKVEFLVSFYNNEISEKSEIFDDQFSVERPDGSNFTLKIRSTKLEDSAMYFCASSERSRGNTIYFGEGSWLTVV.

The chain links TRBV4-2 to TRBJ2-1; D is ambiguous. Germline V gene lookup returns CDR1 LGHNA and CDR2 YNFKEQ. V lost 0 bases, J lost 5 bases, and 11 bases lay in between. The CDR3 totals 15 residues. CDR3 nucleotides: TGTGCCAGCAGCCAAGAGGGCCCAAAGAACAATGAGCAGTTCTTC. Translating gives CASSQEGPKNNEQFF.

The chain uses TRBV29-1 and TRBJ2-1; 9 nucleotides agree with TRBD1. The V segment lost 3 bases and the J segment 2 bases; nucleotides outside the gene matches: 8. This CDR3 has 16 residues. In germline, CDR1 is SQVTM, CDR2 ANQGSEA. CDR3 loop: CSVDTQQGAAYNEQFF. CDR3 nucleotide sequence: TGCAGCGTTGATACGCAACAGGGGGCGGCCTACAATGAGCAGTTCTTC.

The chain joins TRBV30 to TRBJ2-7; D is possibly TRBD1 (6 bases). The CDR3 covers 12 residues. Trimming stripped 4 bases from V and 0 bases from J, with 7 bases between. Per germline, CDR1 GTSNPN and CDR2 SVGIG (reference sequence). The CDR3 here is CAWTQGSYEQYF. CDR3 DNA sequence: TGTGCCTGGACACAGGGCTCCTACGAGCAGTACTTC.

This chain uses TRBV11-2 with TRBJ1-2; D is uncertain. CDR1 and CDR2 (germline): SGHAT, FQNNGV. Trimming pared 5 bases from V and 3 bases from J, leaving 13 bases between. The CDR3 is 14 amino acids. CDR3 loop: CASSPSGTDYGYTF. For the CDR3, the DNA is TGTGCCAGCAGCCCTAGCGGTACGGACTATGGCTACACCTTC.

V usage is TRBV6-6 and J usage is TRBJ2-2; 10 bases are shared with TRBD2. This CDR3 contains 15 residues. J gave up 6 bases and V 7 bases, and 8 bases lay outside the gene matches. CDR1 is MNHNY, CDR2 SVGAGI, per germline (reference sequence). This CDR3 reads CASTGTSAYAGELFF. In DNA, the CDR3 is TGTGCCAGCACCGGGACTAGCGCGTACGCCGGGGAGCTGTTTTTT.

V gene TRBV4-1 combines with J gene TRBJ2-1; TRBD1 matches at 8 bases. V lost 4 bases and J lost 5; bases outside the gene matches: 10. The CDR3 length is 16 residues. CDR1 is MGHRA and CDR2 is YSYEKL in the germline V gene. CDR3 DNA sequence: TGCGCCAGCAGCCTCCATGTGGGACAGGAGGACAATGAGCAGTTCTTC. Translating gives CASSLHVGQEDNEQFF.

The chain has TRBV19 and TRBJ1-4; 11 bases map to TRBD1. Germline CDR1 reads LNHDA; CDR2 reads SQIVND (reference sequence). This CDR3 has 14 amino acids. The trim removed 5 bases at V and 8 bases at J, leaving 4 bases unmatched. CDR3 sequence reads: CASSLGQGAEKLFF. In DNA form, the CDR3 reads TGTGCCAGTAGTCTCGGACAGGGGGCCGAAAAACTGTTTTTT. The full variable domain, rest sourced from reference TRBV19 and TRBJ1-4, is DGGITQSPKYLFRKEGQNVTLSCEQNLNHDAMYWYRQDPGQGLRLIYYSQIVNDFQKGDIAEGYSVSREKKESFPLTVTSAQKNPTAFYLCASSLGQGAEKLFFGSGTQLSVL.

The J gene is TRBJ2-1, the V gene TRBV5-1, with 12 positions matching TRBD2. Germline CDR1 and CDR2: SGHRS and YFSETQ. With V trimmed by 0 bases and J by 6 bases, 7 bases remained unmatched. CDR3 length: 17 amino acids. The CDR3 loop is CASSLAPSGGAGNEQFF. In DNA form, the CDR3 reads TGCGCCAGCAGCTTGGCACCTAGCGGGGGGGCAGGCAATGAGCAGTTCTTC.

This chain joins TRBV3-1 (or the pseudogene TRBV3-2) and TRBJ2-3; TRBD2 matches at 7 bases. The CDR3 has 13 amino acids. The V and J ends lost 6 bases and 1 base, in that order; junction bases with no gene match: 1. Looked up from germline, CDR1 is LGHDT and CDR2 is YNNKEL (reference sequence). The CDR3 DNA reads TGTGCCAGCAGACGGGAGGGCACAGATACGCAGTATTTT. This translates into CASRREGTDTQYF.

The chain links TRBV12-3 or TRBV12-4 to TRBJ2-5; D gene ambiguous. The germline V and J ends were trimmed by 4 bases and 5 bases, with 5 bases remaining between them. This CDR3 spans 11 amino acids. The CDR3 bases are TGTGCCAGCAGTTACGGTGAGACCCAGTACTTC. It yields the protein CASSYGETQYF.

V usage is TRBV5-1 and J usage is TRBJ2-4; no reliable D call. V lost 5 bases and J lost 8, with 20 bases in between. Germline assignment: CDR1 SGHRS and CDR2 YFSETQ. The CDR3 runs 15 residues. CDR3 sequence reads: CASSRLGGITDIQYF. The DNA of the CDR3 is TGCGCCAGCAGTCGACTCGGCGGAATCACGGACATTCAGTACTTC.